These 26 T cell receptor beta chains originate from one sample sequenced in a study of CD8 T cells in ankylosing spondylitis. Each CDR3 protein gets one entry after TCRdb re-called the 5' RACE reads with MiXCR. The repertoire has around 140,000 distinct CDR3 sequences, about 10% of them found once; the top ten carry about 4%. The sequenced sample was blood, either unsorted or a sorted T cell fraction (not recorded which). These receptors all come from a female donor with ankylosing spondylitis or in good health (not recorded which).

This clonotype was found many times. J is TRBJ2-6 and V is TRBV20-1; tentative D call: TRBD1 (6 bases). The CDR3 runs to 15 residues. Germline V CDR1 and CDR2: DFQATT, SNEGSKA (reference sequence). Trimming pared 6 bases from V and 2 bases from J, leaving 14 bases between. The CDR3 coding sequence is TGCAGTGCCGACCCTACAGGGACTGGGGCCAACGTCCTGACTTTC. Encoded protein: CSADPTGTGANVLTF.

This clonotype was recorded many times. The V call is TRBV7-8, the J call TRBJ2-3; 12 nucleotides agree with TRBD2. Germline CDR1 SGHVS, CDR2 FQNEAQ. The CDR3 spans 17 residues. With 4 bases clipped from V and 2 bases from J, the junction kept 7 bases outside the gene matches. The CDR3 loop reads CASSYRTSGNPTDTQYF. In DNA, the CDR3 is TGTGCCAGCAGCTATAGGACTAGCGGGAACCCCACAGATACGCAGTATTTT. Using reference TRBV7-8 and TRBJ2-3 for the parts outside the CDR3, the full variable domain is GAGVSQSPRYKVAKRGQDVALRCDPISGHVSLFWYQQALGQGPEFLTYFQNEAQLDKSGLPSDRFFAERPEGSVSTLKIQRTQQEDSAVYLCASSYRTSGNPTDTQYFGPGTRLTVL.

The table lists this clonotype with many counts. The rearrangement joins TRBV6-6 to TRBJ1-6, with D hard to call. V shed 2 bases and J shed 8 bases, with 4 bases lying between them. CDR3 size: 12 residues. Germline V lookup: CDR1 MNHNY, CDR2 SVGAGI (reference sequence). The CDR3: CASSYGDSPLHF. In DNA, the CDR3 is TGTGCCAGCAGTTACGGGGATTCACCCCTCCACTTT.

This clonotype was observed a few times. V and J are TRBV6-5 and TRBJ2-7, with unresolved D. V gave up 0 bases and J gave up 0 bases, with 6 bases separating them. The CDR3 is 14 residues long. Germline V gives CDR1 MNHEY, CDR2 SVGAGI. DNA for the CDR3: TGTGCCAGCAGTTACTCCGCGTCCTCCTACGAGCAGTACTTC. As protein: CASSYSASSYEQYF.

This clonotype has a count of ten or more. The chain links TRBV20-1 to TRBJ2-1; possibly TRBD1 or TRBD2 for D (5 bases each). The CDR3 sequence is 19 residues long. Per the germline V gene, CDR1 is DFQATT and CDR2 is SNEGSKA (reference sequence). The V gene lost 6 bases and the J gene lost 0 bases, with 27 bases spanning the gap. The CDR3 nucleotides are TGCAGTGCCCCCACAGGTTCGAGGGGAAGGTTTAGCTCCTACAATGAGCAGTTCTTC. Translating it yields CSAPTGSRGRFSSYNEQFF.

The DNA of the CDR3 is TGTGCCAGCAGCTTAACGGGACACCCTCCCGAGCAGTACTTC. It codes for CASSLTGHPPEQYF. The chain has TRBV11-2 and TRBJ2-7; D is possibly TRBD1 (6 bases). Germline-derived CDR1 and CDR2 are SGHAT and FQNNGV. V shed 2 bases and J shed 6 bases, with 14 bases lying between them. The CDR3 has 14 amino acids. Looking up the rest from reference TRBV11-2 and TRBJ2-7 gives the full variable domain: EAGVAQSPRYKIIEKRQSVAFWCNPISGHATLYWYQQILGQGPKLLIQFQNNGVVDDSQLPKDRFSAERLKGVDSTLKIQPAKLEDSAVYLCASSLTGHPPEQYFGPGTRLTVT.

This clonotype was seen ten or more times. The CDR3 here is CSASIQVHNSPLHF. The DNA for the CDR3 is TGCAGTGCTAGTATACAGGTTCATAATTCACCCCTCCACTTT. V and J are TRBV20-1 and TRBJ1-6; D perhaps matches TRBD1 (5 bases). CDR3 length equals 14 residues. The germline V and J ends were trimmed by 3 bases and 5 bases, with 11 bases remaining between them. Germline V lookup: CDR1 DFQATT, CDR2 SNEGSKA (reference sequence).

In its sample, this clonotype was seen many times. CDR3 protein: CASSRRLAGDFTDTQYF. For the CDR3, the DNA is TGTGCCAGCAGCCGTAGACTAGCGGGAGATTTCACAGATACGCAGTATTTT. The genes are TRBV7-2 and TRBJ2-3; 12 bases are a match to TRBD2. The CDR3 has 17 amino acids. Germline trimming cut 5 bases from V and 2 bases from J; bases unmatched to any gene: 8. CDR1 is SGHTA, CDR2 FQGNSA, per germline.

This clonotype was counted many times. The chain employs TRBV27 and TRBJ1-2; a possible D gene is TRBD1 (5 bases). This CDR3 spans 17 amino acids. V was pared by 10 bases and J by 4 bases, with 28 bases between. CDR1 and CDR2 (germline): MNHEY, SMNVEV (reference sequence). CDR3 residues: CATAPLDNYRSAYGYTF. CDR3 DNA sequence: TGTGCCACCGCACCCTTGGACAACTACAGGTCGGCCTATGGCTACACCTTC.

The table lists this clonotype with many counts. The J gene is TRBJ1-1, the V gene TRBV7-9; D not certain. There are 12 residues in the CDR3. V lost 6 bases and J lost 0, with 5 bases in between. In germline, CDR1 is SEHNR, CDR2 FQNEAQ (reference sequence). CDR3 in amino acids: CASRRLNTEAFF. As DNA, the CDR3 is TGTGCCAGCAGAAGACTGAACACTGAAGCTTTCTTT.

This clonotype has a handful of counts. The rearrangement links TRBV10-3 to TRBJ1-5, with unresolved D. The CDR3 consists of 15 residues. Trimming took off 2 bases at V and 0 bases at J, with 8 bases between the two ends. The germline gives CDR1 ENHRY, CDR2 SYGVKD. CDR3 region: CAISEQAPSNQPQHF. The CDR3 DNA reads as TGTGCCATCAGTGAGCAGGCACCTAGCAATCAGCCCCAGCATTTT.

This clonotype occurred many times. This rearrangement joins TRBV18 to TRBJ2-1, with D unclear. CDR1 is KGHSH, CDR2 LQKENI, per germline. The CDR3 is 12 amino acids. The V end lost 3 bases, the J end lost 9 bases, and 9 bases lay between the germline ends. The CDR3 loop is CASSPTGPEQFF. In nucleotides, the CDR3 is TGTGCCAGCTCACCCACTGGGCCTGAGCAGTTCTTC.

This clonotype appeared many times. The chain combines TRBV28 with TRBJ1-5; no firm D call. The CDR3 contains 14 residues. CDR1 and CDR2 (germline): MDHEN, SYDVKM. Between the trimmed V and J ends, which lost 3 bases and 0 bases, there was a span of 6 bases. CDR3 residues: CASSFEYSNQPQHF. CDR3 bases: TGTGCCAGCAGTTTTGAGTATAGCAATCAGCCCCAGCATTTT.

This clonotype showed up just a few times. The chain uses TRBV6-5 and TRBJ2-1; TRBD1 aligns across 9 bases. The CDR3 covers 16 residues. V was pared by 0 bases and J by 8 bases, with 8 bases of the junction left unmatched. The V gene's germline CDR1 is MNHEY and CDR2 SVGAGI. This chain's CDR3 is CASSYSAGQGPHEQFF. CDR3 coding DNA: TGTGCCAGCAGTTACTCGGCGGGACAGGGCCCCCATGAGCAGTTCTTC.

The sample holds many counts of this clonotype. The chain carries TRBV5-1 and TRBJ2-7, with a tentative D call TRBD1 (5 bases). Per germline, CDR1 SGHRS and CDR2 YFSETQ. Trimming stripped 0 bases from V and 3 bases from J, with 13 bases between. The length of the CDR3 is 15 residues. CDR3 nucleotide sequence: TGCGCCAGCAGCTTGGTTCAGGGTCCAGGCTACGAGCAGTACTTC. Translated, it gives CASSLVQGPGYEQYF.

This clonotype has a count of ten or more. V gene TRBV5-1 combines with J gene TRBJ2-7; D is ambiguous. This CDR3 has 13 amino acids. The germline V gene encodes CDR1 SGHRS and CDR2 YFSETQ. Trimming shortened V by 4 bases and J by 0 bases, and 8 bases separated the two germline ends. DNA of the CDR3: TGCGCCAGCAGCGGACGGAGCTCCTACGAGCAGTACTTC. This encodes CASSGRSSYEQYF.

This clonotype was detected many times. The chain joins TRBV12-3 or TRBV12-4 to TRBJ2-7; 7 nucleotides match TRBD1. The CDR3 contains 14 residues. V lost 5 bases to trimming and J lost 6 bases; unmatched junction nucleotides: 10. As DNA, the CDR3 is TGTGCCAGCAGTCGACAGGGAATGACAGGCGAGCAGTACTTC. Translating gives CASSRQGMTGEQYF.

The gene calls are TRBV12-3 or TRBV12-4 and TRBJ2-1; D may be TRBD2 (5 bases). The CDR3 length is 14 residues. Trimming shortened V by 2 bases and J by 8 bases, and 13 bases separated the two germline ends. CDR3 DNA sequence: TGTGCCAGCAGTTTAACTGGGAGCTGGGATGAGCAGTTCTTC. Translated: CASSLTGSWDEQFF.

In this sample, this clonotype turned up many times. This chain's CDR3 is CASSPAGGDTEAFF. The CDR3 DNA reads TGTGCCAGCAGCCCAGCTGGGGGGGACACTGAAGCTTTCTTT. The V and J genes are TRBV7-9 and TRBJ1-1; D is possibly TRBD1 (5 bases). Between the trimmed V and J ends, which lost 5 bases and 3 bases, there was a span of 13 bases. In germline, CDR1 is SEHNR, CDR2 FQNEAQ (reference sequence). The CDR3 consists of 14 residues. The complete variable domain, with remaining parts taken from reference TRBV7-9 and TRBJ1-1, reads DTGVSQNPRHKITKRGQNVTFRCDPISEHNRLYWYRQTLGQGPEFLTYFQNEAQLEKSRLLSDRFSAERPKGSFSTLEIQRTEQGDSAMYLCASSPAGGDTEAFFGQGTRLTVV.

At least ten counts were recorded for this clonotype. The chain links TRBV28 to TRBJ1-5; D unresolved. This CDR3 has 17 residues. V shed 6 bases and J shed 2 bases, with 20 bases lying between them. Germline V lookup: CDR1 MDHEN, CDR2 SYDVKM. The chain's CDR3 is CASSPRTSTGGNQPQHF. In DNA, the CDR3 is TGTGCCAGCAGCCCGCGGACGTCCACCGGAGGCAATCAGCCCCAGCATTTT.

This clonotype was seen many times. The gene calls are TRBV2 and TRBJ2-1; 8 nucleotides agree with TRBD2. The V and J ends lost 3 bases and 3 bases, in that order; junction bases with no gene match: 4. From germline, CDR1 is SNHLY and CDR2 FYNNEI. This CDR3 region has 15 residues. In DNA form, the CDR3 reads TGTGCCAGCAGTGACACCGGGGGGGGCTACAATGAGCAGTTCTTC. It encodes CASSDTGGGYNEQFF.

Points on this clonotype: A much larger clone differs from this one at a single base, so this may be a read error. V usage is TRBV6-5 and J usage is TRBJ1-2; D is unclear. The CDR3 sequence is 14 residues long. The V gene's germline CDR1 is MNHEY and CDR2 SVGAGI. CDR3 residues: CASSYSPENYGDTF. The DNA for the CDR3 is TGTGCCAGCAGTTACTCGCCCGAGAACTATGGCGACACCTTC.

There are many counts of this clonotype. The DNA of the CDR3 is TGTGCCAGCAGACGACTAGCGGGGACCACCGGGGAGCTGTTTTTT. Residues: CASRRLAGTTGELFF. The chain recombines TRBV7-8 with TRBJ2-2; 11 nucleotides agree with TRBD2. Germline-derived CDR1 and CDR2 are SGHVS and FQNEAQ. V shed 6 bases and J 4 bases; nucleotides not matched to a gene: 4. The CDR3 is 15 residues long. The variable domain in full, with the rest retrieved from reference TRBV7-8 and TRBJ2-2, is GAGVSQSPRYKVAKRGQDVALRCDPISGHVSLFWYQQALGQGPEFLTYFQNEAQLDKSGLPSDRFFAERPEGSVSTLKIQRTQQEDSAVYLCASRRLAGTTGELFFGEGSRLTVL.

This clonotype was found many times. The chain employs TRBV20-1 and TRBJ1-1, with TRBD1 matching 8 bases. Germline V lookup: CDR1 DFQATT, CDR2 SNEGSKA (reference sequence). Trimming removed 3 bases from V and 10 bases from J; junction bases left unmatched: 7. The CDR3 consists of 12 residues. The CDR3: CSASRDRLRAFF. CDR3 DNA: TGCAGTGCTAGCCGGGACAGGTTACGAGCTTTCTTT.

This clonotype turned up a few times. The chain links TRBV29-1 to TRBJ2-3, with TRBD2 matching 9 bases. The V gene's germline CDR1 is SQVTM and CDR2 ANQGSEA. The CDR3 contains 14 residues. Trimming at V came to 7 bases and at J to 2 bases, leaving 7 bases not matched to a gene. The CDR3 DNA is TGCAGCGGCGTCCGGACTAGCGCCACAGATACGCAGTATTTT. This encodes CSGVRTSATDTQYF.

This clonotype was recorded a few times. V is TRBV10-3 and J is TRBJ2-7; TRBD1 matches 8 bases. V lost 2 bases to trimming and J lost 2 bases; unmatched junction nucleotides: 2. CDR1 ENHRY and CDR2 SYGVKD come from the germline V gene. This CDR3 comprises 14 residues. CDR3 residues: CAISEGQGPYEQYF. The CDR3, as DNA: TGTGCCATCAGTGAGGGACAGGGACCCTACGAGCAGTACTTC.